Listed below are T cell receptor beta chains from one sample, sequenced in a study of identical twins. In TCRdb, the 5' RACE reads were re-called with MiXCR into one record per CDR3 protein. The sample lists 500,000 to 600,000 distinct CDR3 sequences, roughly 21% occurring once. The same sample was also studied in work on T cells expressing NK-cell markers.

Sequencing input: CD4+ T cells sorted from blood. The receptors shown here come from a woman aged 18-29 years in good health. CDR3s include the opening cysteine and the closing phenylalanine or tryptophan. Each record gives: D gene, J gene, V gene, CDR3 protein. The D gene is left open where the match is weak.

>.|TRBJ2-3|TRBV20-1
CSASAGTATDTQYF
>TRBD1|TRBJ2-7|TRBV20-1
CSATRTGIYEQYF
>TRBD1|TRBJ2-1|TRBV7-8
CASSLVGQGYEQFF
>.|TRBJ2-3|TRBV7-2
CASSPHGWSTQYF
>.|TRBJ2-5|TRBV20-1
CSAKQGLGETQYF
>.|TRBJ2-7|TRBV24-1
CATSGQALGEQYF
>TRBD2|TRBJ2-7|TRBV20-1
CSASRSGLAGTSYEQYF
>.|TRBJ2-7|TRBV20-1
CSARATVSSYEQYF
>TRBD2|TRBJ2-1|TRBV5-1
CASSLGLAGHYNEQFF
>TRBD1|TRBJ2-7|TRBV7-8
CASSLARQGAAYEQYF
>TRBD2|TRBJ2-7|TRBV5-1
CASSPGLGKSYEQYF
>TRBD2|TRBJ2-3|TRBV13
CASSRQTSGGTDTQYF
>TRBD1|TRBJ2-7|TRBV20-1
CSARAGTGRHEQYF
>TRBD1|TRBJ2-7|TRBV6-1
CASRSGTGEYEQYF
>.|TRBJ2-7|TRBV20-1
CSARFVGDYYEQYF
>.|TRBJ1-1|TRBV7-9
CASSLAIEGEAFF